The 22 T cell receptor beta chains below all came from one sample that was sequenced in a study of T cell responses to AZD1222 COVID-19 vaccine. The protocol was immunoSEQ multiplex PCR, while the TCRdb copy is restricted to in-frame clones and leaves out a portion. The repertoire holds approximately 110,000 clones, with 70% to 85% as singletons. Sequencing used peripheral blood, obtained on day 0 of AZD1222 vaccination. All receptors derive from an adult in good health.

The J gene is TRBJ1-3, the V gene TRBV7-9, with TRBD1 identical over 8 bases. Germline V CDR1 and CDR2: SEHNR, FQNEAQ (reference sequence). The CDR3 contains 15 residues. Trimming removed 8 bases from V and 4 bases from J; junction bases left unmatched: 10. The DNA of the CDR3 is TGTGCCAGCTGCGAGGGACAGGCTGGCGGAAACACCATATATTTT. This translates into CASCEGQAGGNTIYF.

The CDR3 sequence is CASSGTSYGYTF. CDR3 nucleotide sequence: TGTGCCAGCAGCGGTACATCCTATGGCTACACCTTC. This chain links TRBV12-3 or TRBV12-4 with TRBJ1-2; D gene uncertain. Trimming took off 6 bases at V and 4 bases at J, with 9 bases between the two ends. The CDR3 sequence is 12 residues long.

The table lists this clone with many counts. The chain recombines TRBV11-2 with TRBJ2-7; D is unclear. The CDR3 consists of 15 residues. V lost 2 bases, J lost 0 bases, and 11 bases lay in between. CDR1 is SGHAT and CDR2 is FQNNGV in the germline V gene. CDR3 region: CASSLLTAASYEQYF. For the CDR3, the DNA is TGTGCCAGCAGCTTACTGACTGCTGCCTCCTACGAGCAGTACTTC.

This chain joins TRBV28 and TRBJ1-1, with a possible D match to TRBD1 (6 bases). V was trimmed by 4 bases and J by 3 bases, leaving 18 bases between them. The CDR3 is made up of 16 amino acids. The germline V gene has CDR1 MDHEN and CDR2 SYDVKM. CDR3 in amino acids: CASSSNPRQDDTEAFF. The CDR3 DNA follows: TGTGCCAGCAGTTCTAACCCTCGACAGGACGACACTGAAGCTTTCTTT.

The chain employs TRBV6-5 and TRBJ1-2, with a possible D match to TRBD1 (5 bases). Germline V gene data show CDR1 as MNHEY and CDR2 as SVGAGI. CDR3 length: 14 amino acids. Trimming pared 2 bases from V and 6 bases from J, leaving 13 bases between. The CDR3 region is CASSYQGMGDGYTF. The CDR3 DNA follows: TGTGCCAGCAGTTACCAGGGAATGGGGGATGGCTACACCTTC.

This clone was detected a few times. The chain carries TRBV27 and TRBJ2-7; D is unclear. The CDR3 spans 17 residues. V lost 6 bases to trimming and J lost 6 bases, with 27 bases between them. Germline CDR1 is MNHEY and CDR2 is SMNVEV (reference sequence). The CDR3 is CASSRLGSRYAPIEQYF. The CDR3, as DNA: TGTGCCAGCAGCCGCCTTGGGTCCCGTTATGCCCCAATCGAGCAGTACTTC.

The chain links TRBV13 to TRBJ1-5; possible D gene TRBD1, 5 bases. The germline V gene has CDR1 PRHDT and CDR2 FYEKMQ (reference sequence). V lost 0 bases and J 6 bases, leaving 9 bases between the germline ends. The CDR3 totals 14 residues. CDR3 DNA: TGTGCCAGCAGCTTAGGCCCAAGGGGTCAGCCCCAGCATTTT. Translating it yields CASSLGPRGQPQHF.

This chain connects TRBV11-2 to TRBJ1-1; no firm D call. Germline CDR1 is SGHAT and CDR2 is FQNNGV. V was pared by 0 bases and J by 3 bases, with 8 bases between. The length of the CDR3 is 14 residues. CDR3 nucleotides: TGTGCCAGCAGCTTAGATAAGGTGTACACTGAAGCTTTCTTT. Translating it yields CASSLDKVYTEAFF.

This clone was counted once. This chain connects TRBV1 to TRBJ1-2. TRBV1 represents a pseudogene. There are 14 residues in the CDR3. The CDR3, as DNA: TGCACCAGCAGCCAAGTTAGGCCTAACTATGGCTACACCTTC. This gives the protein CTSSQVRPNYGYTF.

This clone has a single count. This sequence joins TRBV19 and TRBJ2-3; D remains ambiguous. The ends were cut back, 5 bases at V and 8 bases at J, with 14 bases in the middle. Germline V gene data show CDR1 as LNHDA and CDR2 as SQIVND (reference sequence). This CDR3 is built from 13 residues. The CDR3 sequence is CASSEPGIRTQYF. DNA of the CDR3: TGTGCCAGTAGTGAGCCCGGTATTCGTACGCAGTATTTT. The variable domain in full, completed from reference TRBV19 and TRBJ2-3, reads DGGITQSPKYLFRKEGQNVTLSCEQNLNHDAMYWYRQDPGQGLRLIYYSQIVNDFQKGDIAEGYSVSREKKESFPLTVTSAQKNPTAFYLCASSEPGIRTQYFGPGTRLTVL.

The V gene is TRBV12-3 or TRBV12-4, the J gene TRBJ2-5; D remains ambiguous. Trimming took 5 bases from V and 5 from J, leaving 6 bases between them. This CDR3 comprises 11 residues. CDR3 in amino acids: CASSHMETQYF. The CDR3 DNA is TGTGCCAGCAGTCATATGGAGACCCAGTACTTC.

Worth noting for this clone: A read error may account for a junction end that differs from germline. The chain is built from TRBV27 and TRBJ2-3; tentative D call: TRBD1 (5 bases). Looked up from germline, CDR1 is MNHEY and CDR2 is SMNVEV (reference sequence). The CDR3 loop spans 14 amino acids. CDR3 coding DNA: TGTGCCAGCAGTTTATTCCGGGTTACAGGTACGCAGTATTTT. This sequence encodes CASSLFRVTGTQYF.

This chain joins TRBV6-2 or TRBV6-3 and TRBJ2-7; the match to TRBD2 covers 9 bases. CDR1 is MNHEY and CDR2 is SVGEGT in the germline V gene. The V segment lost 2 bases and the J segment 6 bases; nucleotides outside the gene matches: 5. This CDR3 has 14 residues. For the CDR3, the DNA is TGTGCCAGCAGTTACGGGACTAGCTCGTCCGAGCAGTACTTC. Its translation: CASSYGTSSSEQYF.

This clone has only a few counts. V usage is TRBV24-1 and J usage is TRBJ2-1, with 8 bases matching TRBD1. Looked up from germline, CDR1 is KGHDR and CDR2 is SFDVKD. The CDR3 spans 13 residues. Losses at the gene ends were 9 bases for V and 8 bases for J; bases not matched to a gene: 8. DNA of the CDR3: TGTGCCACCCAAGGACAGGGAACTTATGAGCAGTTCTTC. It encodes CATQGQGTYEQFF.

The chain recombines TRBV5-1 with TRBJ2-2; 8 positions agree with TRBD1. The junction had 19 bases not matched to a gene; V was cut back by 0 bases and J by 6 bases. Germline-derived CDR1 and CDR2 are SGHRS and YFSETQ. This CDR3 comprises 20 residues. CDR3 region: CASSLVGQGRSGLSAGELFF. The CDR3 DNA is TGCGCCAGCAGCTTGGTTGGACAGGGAAGGTCGGGCTTGTCGGCCGGGGAGCTGTTTTTT.

The J gene is TRBJ1-4, the V gene TRBV7-2; 7 nucleotides line up with TRBD1. With 3 bases clipped from V and 2 bases from J, the junction kept 3 bases outside the gene matches. The CDR3 has 15 amino acids. Germline CDR1 is SGHTA and CDR2 is FQGNSA. The CDR3 loop reads CASSFQGGTNEKLFF. CDR3 sequence (DNA): TGTGCCAGCAGCTTTCAGGGGGGGACTAATGAAAAACTGTTTTTT.

The CDR3 DNA is TGTGCCAGCAGGGATAATTCACCCCTCCACTTT. Protein product: CASRDNSPLHF. This chain links TRBV2 with TRBJ1-6, with D uncertain. In germline, CDR1 is SNHLY, CDR2 FYNNEI. The CDR3 is made up of 11 amino acids. V lost 6 bases and J lost 5, with 2 bases in between.

The V call is TRBV5-1, the J call TRBJ2-7; 7 bases are a match to TRBD1. Unmatched junction bases numbered 7, after V lost 1 base and J lost 3 bases. Germline loops: CDR1 SGHRS, CDR2 YFSETQ. This CDR3 comprises 15 residues. The CDR3 here is CASSLMGQPIYEQYF. The CDR3 region has the DNA TGCGCCAGCAGCTTGATGGGACAGCCCATCTACGAGCAGTACTTC.

The chain recombines TRBV7-2 with TRBJ2-5; D is perhaps TRBD1 (6 bases). Germline V CDR1 and CDR2: SGHTA, FQGNSA. V was shortened by 4 bases and J by 5 bases, with 14 bases between the two germline ends. CDR3 length: 14 residues. This chain's CDR3 is CASSYRAGLETQYF. Written as DNA, the CDR3 is TGTGCCAGCAGCTACAGGGCCGGCCTCGAGACCCAGTACTTC. Looking up the rest from reference TRBV7-2 and TRBJ2-5 gives the full variable domain: GAGVSQSPSNKVTEKGKDVELRCDPISGHTALYWYRQSLGQGLEFLIYFQGNSAPDKSGLPSDRFSAERTGGSVSTLTIQRTQQEDSAVYLCASSYRAGLETQYFGPGTRLLVL.

The chain uses TRBV9 and TRBJ1-3; no reliable D call. This CDR3 has 15 residues. The germline V gene has CDR1 SGDLS and CDR2 YYNGEE. Trimming took 8 bases from V and 0 from J, leaving 15 bases between them. CDR3 amino acids: CASLGREFSGNTIYF. The CDR3 DNA reads as TGTGCCAGTCTTGGACGGGAATTCTCTGGAAACACCATATATTTT. Based on the CDR3 plus reference TRBV9 and TRBJ1-3, the full variable domain is DSGVTQTPKHLITATGQRVTLRCSPRSGDLSVYWYQQSLDQGLQFLIQYYNGEERAKGNILERFSAQQFPDLHSELNLSSLELGDSALYFCASLGREFSGNTIYFGEGSWLTVV.

This rearrangement joins TRBV2 to TRBJ2-3, with D maybe TRBD2 (6 bases). The CDR3 consists of 14 residues. CDR1 and CDR2 from the germline V gene are SNHLY and FYNNEI. V lost 5 bases and J lost 6, with 15 bases in between. Here the CDR3 DNA reads TGTGCCAGCAGTAGGGGCGGGGTGGCGGATACGCAGTATTTT. Protein: CASSRGGVADTQYF.

This clone counts as medium-sized. V usage is TRBV6-2 or TRBV6-3 and J usage is TRBJ2-7; D unclear. Deletions cut 6 bases from V and 0 bases from J, with 18 bases between. This CDR3 is built from 16 residues. Germline CDR1 MNHEY, CDR2 SVGEGT. CDR3 residues: CASSRLTDGSSYEQYF. CDR3 nucleotides: TGTGCCAGCAGCCGCCTGACTGACGGTAGCTCCTACGAGCAGTACTTC.